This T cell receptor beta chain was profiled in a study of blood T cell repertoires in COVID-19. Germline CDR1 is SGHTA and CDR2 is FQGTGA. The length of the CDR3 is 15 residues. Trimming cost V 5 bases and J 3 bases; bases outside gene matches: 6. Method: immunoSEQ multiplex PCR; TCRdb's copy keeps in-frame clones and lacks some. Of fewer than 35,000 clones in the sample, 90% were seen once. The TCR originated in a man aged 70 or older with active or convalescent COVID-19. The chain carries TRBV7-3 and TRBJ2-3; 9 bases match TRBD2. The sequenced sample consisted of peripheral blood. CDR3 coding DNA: TGTGCCAGCAGCCCTAGCGGGATTGCGACAGATACGCAGTATTTT. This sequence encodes CASSPSGIATDTQYF.